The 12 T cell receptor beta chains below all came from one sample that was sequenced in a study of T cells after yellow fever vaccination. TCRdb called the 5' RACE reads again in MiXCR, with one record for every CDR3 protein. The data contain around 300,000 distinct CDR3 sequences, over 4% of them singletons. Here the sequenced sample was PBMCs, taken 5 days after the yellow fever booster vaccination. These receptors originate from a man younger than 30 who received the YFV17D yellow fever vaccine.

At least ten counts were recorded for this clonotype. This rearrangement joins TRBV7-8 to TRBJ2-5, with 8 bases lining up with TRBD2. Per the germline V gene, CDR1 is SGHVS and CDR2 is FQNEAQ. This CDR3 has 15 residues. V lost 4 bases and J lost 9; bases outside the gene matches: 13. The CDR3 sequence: CASSSRGGEWKAQYF. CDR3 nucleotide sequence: TGTGCCAGCAGCTCACGGGGGGGGGAATGGAAGGCCCAGTACTTC.

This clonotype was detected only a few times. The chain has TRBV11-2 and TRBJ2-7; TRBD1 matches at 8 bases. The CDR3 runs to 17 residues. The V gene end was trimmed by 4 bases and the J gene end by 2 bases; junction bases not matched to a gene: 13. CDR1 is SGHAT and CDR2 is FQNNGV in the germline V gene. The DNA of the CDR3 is TGTGCCAGCAGCTCCGAACGGACAGGGCTGATGACCTACGAGCAGTACGTC. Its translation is CASSSERTGLMTYEQYV.

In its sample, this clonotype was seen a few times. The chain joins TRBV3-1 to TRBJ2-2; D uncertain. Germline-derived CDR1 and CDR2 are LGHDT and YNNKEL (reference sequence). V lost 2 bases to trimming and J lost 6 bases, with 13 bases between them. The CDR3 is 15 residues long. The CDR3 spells CASSQRIPGAGELFF. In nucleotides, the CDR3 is TGTGCCAGCAGCCAACGTATACCGGGCGCCGGGGAGCTGTTTTTT. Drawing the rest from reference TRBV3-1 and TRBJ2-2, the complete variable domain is DTAVSQTPKYLVTQMGNDKSIKCEQNLGHDTMYWYKQDSKKFLKIMFSYNNKELIINETVPNRFSPKSPDKAHLNLHINSLELGDSAVYFCASSQRIPGAGELFFGEGSRLTVL.

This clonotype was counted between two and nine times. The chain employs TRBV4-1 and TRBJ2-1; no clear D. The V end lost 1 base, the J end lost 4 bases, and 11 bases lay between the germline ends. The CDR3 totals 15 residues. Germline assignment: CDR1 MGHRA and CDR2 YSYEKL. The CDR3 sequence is CASSQGRLGYNEQFF. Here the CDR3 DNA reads TGCGCCAGCAGCCAAGGCAGGTTAGGGTACAATGAGCAGTTCTTC.

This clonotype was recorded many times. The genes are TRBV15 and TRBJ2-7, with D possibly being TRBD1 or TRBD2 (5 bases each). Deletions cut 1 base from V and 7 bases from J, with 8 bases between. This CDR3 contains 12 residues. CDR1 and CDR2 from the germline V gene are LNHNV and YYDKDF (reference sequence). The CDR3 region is CATSRAGREQYF. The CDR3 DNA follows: TGTGCCACCAGCAGAGCGGGGCGGGAGCAGTACTTC.

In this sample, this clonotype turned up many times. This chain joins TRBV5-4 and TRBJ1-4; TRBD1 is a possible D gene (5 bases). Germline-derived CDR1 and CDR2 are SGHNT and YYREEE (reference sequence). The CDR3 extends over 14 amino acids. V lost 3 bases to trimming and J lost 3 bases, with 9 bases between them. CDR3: CASSSRDPNEKLFF. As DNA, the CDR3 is TGTGCCAGCAGCTCCCGGGACCCTAATGAAAAACTGTTTTTT.

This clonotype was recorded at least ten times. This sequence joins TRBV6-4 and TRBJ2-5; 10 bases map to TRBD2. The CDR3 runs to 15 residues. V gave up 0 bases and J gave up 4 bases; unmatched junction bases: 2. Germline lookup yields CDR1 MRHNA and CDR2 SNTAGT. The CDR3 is CASSDSAGGPETQYF. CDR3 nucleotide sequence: TGTGCCAGCAGTGACTCAGCGGGGGGGCCAGAGACCCAGTACTTC.

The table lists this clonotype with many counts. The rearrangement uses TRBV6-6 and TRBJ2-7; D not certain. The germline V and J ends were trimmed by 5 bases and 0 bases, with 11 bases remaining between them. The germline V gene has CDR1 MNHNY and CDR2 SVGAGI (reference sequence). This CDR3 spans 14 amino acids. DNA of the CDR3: TGTGCCAGCAGTATCCGGAGAAGCTCCTACGAGCAGTACTTC. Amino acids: CASSIRRSSYEQYF.

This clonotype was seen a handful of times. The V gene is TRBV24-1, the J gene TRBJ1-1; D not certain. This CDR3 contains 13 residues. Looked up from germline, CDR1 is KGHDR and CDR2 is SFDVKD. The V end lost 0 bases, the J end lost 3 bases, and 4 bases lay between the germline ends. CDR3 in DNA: TGTGCCACCAGTGATTTGGGCTACACTGAAGCTTTCTTT. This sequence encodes CATSDLGYTEAFF.

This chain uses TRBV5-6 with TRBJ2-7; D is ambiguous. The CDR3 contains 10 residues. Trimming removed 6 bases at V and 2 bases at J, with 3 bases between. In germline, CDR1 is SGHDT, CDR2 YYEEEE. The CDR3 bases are TGTGCCAGCATCACCTACGAGCAGTACGTC. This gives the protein CASITYEQYV.

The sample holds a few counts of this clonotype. The CDR3 sequence: CAISEWGRNPDTQYF. For the CDR3, the DNA is TGTGCCATCAGTGAGTGGGGGAGGAACCCAGATACGCAGTATTTT. The chain carries TRBV10-3 and TRBJ2-3, with a possible D match to TRBD2 (6 bases). Trimming shortened V by 1 base and J by 4 bases, and 12 bases separated the two germline ends. The germline CDR1 and CDR2 sequences are ENHRY and SYGVKD. The CDR3 is 15 residues long.

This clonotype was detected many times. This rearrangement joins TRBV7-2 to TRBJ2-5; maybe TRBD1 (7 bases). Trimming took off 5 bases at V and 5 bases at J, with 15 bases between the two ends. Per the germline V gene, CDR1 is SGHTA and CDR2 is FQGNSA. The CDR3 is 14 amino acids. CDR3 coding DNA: TGTGCCAGCAGCAGAACAGGGGCGGGGGAGACCCAGTACTTC. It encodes CASSRTGAGETQYF. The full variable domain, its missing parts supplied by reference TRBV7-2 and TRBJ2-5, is GAGVSQSPSNKVTEKGKDVELRCDPISGHTALYWYRQSLGQGLEFLIYFQGNSAPDKSGLPSDRFSAERTGGSVSTLTIQRTQQEDSAVYLCASSRTGAGETQYFGPGTRLLVL.